This TCR beta chain was recovered during a study of vaccination and CD4 T cells after COVID-19. This CDR3 region has 15 residues. V was cut by 5 bases and J by 9 bases, with 22 bases left in between. In the case of this clonotype: Its specificity is not known.

The Oncomine TCR Beta short-read assay sequenced DNA from cultured CD4+ T cells. MiXCR, applied by TCRdb to the PCR reads, yields one record per CDR3 protein. Among 15,000 to 20,000 distinct CDR3 sequences listed, under 60% were seen once. As to treatment: roughly 10-day PBMC culture with coronavirus spike peptide pools or control peptides (ViraFEST assay). This sample comprised CD4+ T cells from blood, cultured in vitro, obtained after SARS-CoV-2 vaccination. The sequence derives from a human donor who had recovered from COVID-19. The rearrangement joins TRBV12-3 or TRBV12-4 to TRBJ1-2; D remains ambiguous. The CDR3: CASSGPSGSSLSYTF. As DNA, the CDR3 is TGTGCCAGCAGTGGTCCGAGTGGCAGCAGCTTGAGCTACACCTTC.